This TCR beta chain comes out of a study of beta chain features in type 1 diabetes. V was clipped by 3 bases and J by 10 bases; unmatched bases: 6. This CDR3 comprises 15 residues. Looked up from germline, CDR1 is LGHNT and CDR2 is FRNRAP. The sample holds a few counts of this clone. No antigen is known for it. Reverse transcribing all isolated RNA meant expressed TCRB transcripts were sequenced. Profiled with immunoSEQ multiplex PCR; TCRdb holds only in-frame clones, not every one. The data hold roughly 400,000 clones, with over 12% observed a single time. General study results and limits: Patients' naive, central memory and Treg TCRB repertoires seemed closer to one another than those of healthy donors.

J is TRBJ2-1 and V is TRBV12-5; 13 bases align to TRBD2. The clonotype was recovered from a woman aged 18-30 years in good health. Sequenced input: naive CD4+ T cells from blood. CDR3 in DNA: TGTGCTAGTGGTTTCTGGACTAGCGGGAGTGAGGAGCAGTTCTTC. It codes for CASGFWTSGSEEQFF.